The 17 T cell receptor beta chains presented below share a single source sample, sequenced in a study of blood T cell repertoires in COVID-19. Data came from immunoSEQ multiplex PCR; TCRdb stores just in-frame clones and leaves some out. The data show roughly 120,000 clones, about four fifths seen once. Sequenced: peripheral blood. These receptors came from a human donor in a cohort sampled during active COVID-19.

V and J are TRBV7-2 and TRBJ1-4; tentatively, D is TRBD1 (5 bases). The germline gives CDR1 SGHTA, CDR2 FQGNSA. Trimming took 3 bases from V and 4 from J, leaving 9 bases between them. CDR3 length: 14 residues. The CDR3 DNA reads as TGTGCCAGCAGCTTGACAGCTTTTAATGAAAAACTGTTTTTT. Its protein is CASSLTAFNEKLFF.

The chain uses TRBV4-1 and TRBJ1-1, with D perhaps TRBD1 (6 bases). Germline V CDR1 and CDR2: MGHRA, YSYEKL. The V gene lost 0 bases and the J gene lost 2 bases, with 16 bases spanning the gap. The CDR3 is made up of 17 amino acids. The CDR3 DNA follows: TGCGCCAGCAGCCAAGATACAGGGTCGAAGATAAACACTGAAGCTTTCTTT. Translated: CASSQDTGSKINTEAFF.

The chain recombines TRBV5-1 with TRBJ2-7, with 14 bases matching TRBD2. Germline CDR1 and CDR2: SGHRS and YFSETQ. J was trimmed by 3 bases and V by 3 bases; bases with no gene match: 2. CDR3 length: 15 amino acids. CDR3 DNA sequence: TGCGCCAGCAGCTCGGGACTAGCGGGGGACTACGAGCAGTACTTC. It encodes CASSSGLAGDYEQYF.

CDR3 nucleotides: TGTGCCAGCAGCCAACGAACTGCAGGGGGCGTTGGCTACACCTTC. Translation gives CASSQRTAGGVGYTF. The genes are TRBV3-1 (or the pseudogene TRBV3-2) and TRBJ1-2; TRBD1 matches 8 bases. Germline V gene data show CDR1 as LGHDT and CDR2 as YNNKEL (reference sequence). The CDR3 is made up of 15 amino acids. V shed 2 bases and J 7 bases; nucleotides not matched to a gene: 9.

The V and J genes are TRBV2 and TRBJ2-7, with D maybe TRBD1 (5 bases). Trimming took 11 bases from V and 2 from J, leaving 13 bases between them. This CDR3 is 12 amino acids long. CDR1 SNHLY and CDR2 FYNNEI come from the germline V gene. CDR3: CASGRTPYEQYF. CDR3 in DNA: TGTGCCTCCGGGCGGACACCCTACGAGCAGTACTTC. Complete variable domain (other parts from reference TRBV2 and TRBJ2-7): EPEVTQTPSHQVTQMGQEVILRCVPISNHLYFYWYRQILGQKVEFLVSFYNNEISEKSEIFDDQFSVERPDGSNFTLKIRSTKLEDSAMYFCASGRTPYEQYFGPGTRLTVT.

The chain has TRBV5-1 and TRBJ2-1; TRBD1 matches 8 bases. CDR3 length: 15 residues. Per germline, CDR1 SGHRS and CDR2 YFSETQ. Unmatched junction bases numbered 6, after V lost 1 base and J lost 6 bases. The CDR3 sequence: CASSLSGGERNEQFF. The DNA for the CDR3 is TGCGCCAGCAGCTTGTCAGGGGGCGAGCGCAATGAGCAGTTCTTC.

This clone showed up just a few times. This chain links TRBV3-1 (or the pseudogene TRBV3-2) with TRBJ1-5, with D uncertain. CDR3 length: 14 amino acids. Trimming took 0 bases from V and 5 from J, leaving 8 bases between them. The germline V gene has CDR1 LGHDT and CDR2 YNNKEL (reference sequence). The CDR3 region is CASSQEPQDQPQHF. The CDR3 nucleotides are TGTGCCAGCAGCCAAGAGCCCCAGGATCAGCCCCAGCATTTT.

This sequence joins TRBV6-5 and TRBJ1-2; 9 bases line up with TRBD1. The ends lost 0 bases at V and 1 base at J; junction bases unmatched: 3. This CDR3 has 16 amino acids. Germline V gives CDR1 MNHEY, CDR2 SVGAGI. The CDR3 loop reads CASSYSRTGDNYGYTF. CDR3 bases: TGTGCCAGCAGTTACTCCCGGACAGGGGATAACTATGGCTACACCTTC.

The V and J genes are TRBV6-5 and TRBJ2-2, with 8 nucleotides matching TRBD1. The CDR3 is 15 residues long. V was clipped by 6 bases and J by 0 bases; unmatched bases: 3. Per germline, CDR1 MNHEY and CDR2 SVGAGI. The CDR3 region is CASRGQAPNTGELFF. The CDR3 DNA follows: TGTGCCAGCAGGGGACAGGCCCCGAACACCGGGGAGCTGTTTTTT.

This sequence joins TRBV19 and TRBJ1-2; TRBD1 agrees at 11 bases. Germline V gene lookup returns CDR1 LNHDA and CDR2 SQIVND (reference sequence). J lost 3 bases, V lost 6 bases, and 6 bases had no gene match. The CDR3 has 15 residues. CDR3 sequence reads: CASRAGQGADYGYTF. In nucleotides, the CDR3 is TGTGCCAGTAGAGCCGGACAGGGGGCAGACTATGGCTACACCTTC.

V gene TRBV6-1 combines with J gene TRBJ1-3; D remains ambiguous. V was pared by 0 bases and J by 8 bases, with 11 bases between. The germline CDR1 and CDR2 sequences are MNHNS and SASEGT. The CDR3 is 14 residues long. CDR3 in DNA: TGTGCCAGCAGTGAAGCGAGACAATCGGACACCATATATTTT. It encodes CASSEARQSDTIYF.

This chain connects TRBV9 to TRBJ2-5; 12 positions agree with TRBD2. The germline gives CDR1 SGDLS, CDR2 YYNGEE. The V gene end was trimmed by 3 bases and the J gene end by 5 bases; junction bases not matched to a gene: 11. CDR3 length: 17 residues. DNA for the CDR3: TGTGCCAGCAGCGCGCGACTAGCGGGGGACTTATGGGAGACCCAGTACTTC. Its protein is CASSARLAGDLWETQYF.

The chain is built from TRBV7-2 and TRBJ2-3; D not certain. Germline V gene lookup returns CDR1 SGHTA and CDR2 FQGNSA. The CDR3 extends over 13 amino acids. V lost 2 bases, J lost 6 bases, and 9 bases lay in between. The CDR3, as DNA: TGTGCCAGCAGCTTACCCGTCTTCGATACGCAGTATTTT. Its protein product is CASSLPVFDTQYF.

The chain joins TRBV2 to TRBJ1-5; TRBD1 agrees at 7 bases. The V segment lost 6 bases and the J segment 3 bases; nucleotides outside the gene matches: 5. Germline loops: CDR1 SNHLY, CDR2 FYNNEI. This CDR3 is 14 amino acids long. This CDR3 is CASRRDSDNQPQHF. The CDR3 DNA reads as TGTGCCAGCAGGCGGGACAGTGACAATCAGCCCCAGCATTTT.

V usage is TRBV9 and J usage is TRBJ2-3; D gene ambiguous. Trimming removed 1 base at V and 4 bases at J, with 10 bases between. This CDR3 is 14 amino acids long. Germline V gives CDR1 SGDLS, CDR2 YYNGEE. The CDR3 DNA reads TGTGCCAGCAGCGTATTTGACACCTCAGATACGCAGTATTTT. Its protein product is CASSVFDTSDTQYF.

This sequence joins TRBV15 and TRBJ2-7, with TRBD1 matching 8 bases. Germline V gives CDR1 LNHNV, CDR2 YYDKDF (reference sequence). The CDR3 has 14 amino acids. V gave up 1 base and J gave up 7 bases; unmatched junction bases: 6. In nucleotides, the CDR3 is TGTGCCACCAGCAGAGGCCAGGGGGCGCGGGAGCAGTACTTC. Encoded protein: CATSRGQGAREQYF.

The V and J genes are TRBV5-5 and TRBJ1-4, with D uncertain. The CDR3 sequence is 13 residues long. Germline V gives CDR1 SGHKS, CDR2 YYEKEE (reference sequence). V dropped 0 bases and J dropped 7 bases, with 7 bases sitting between them. The CDR3 protein is CASSLDPVEKLFF. The CDR3 DNA is TGTGCCAGCAGCTTGGACCCAGTTGAAAAACTGTTTTTT. The entire variable domain, with the rest obtained from reference TRBV5-5 and TRBJ1-4, is as follows: DAGVTQSPTHLIKTRGQQVTLRCSPISGHKSVSWYQQVLGQGPQFIFQYYEKEERGRGNFPDRFSARQFPNYSSELNVNALLLGDSALYLCASSLDPVEKLFFGSGTQLSVL.